This is a list of T cell receptor beta chains from one sample in a study of blood T cell repertoires in COVID-19. Method: immunoSEQ multiplex PCR; TCRdb's copy keeps in-frame clones and lacks some. The sample lists 98,000 or so clones, more than 75% seen once, with around 16% in the top ten. The sample comprised peripheral blood. These receptors all stem from a man aged 50 to 59 with acute or convalescent COVID-19. CDR3s include the opening cysteine and the closing phenylalanine or tryptophan. The D gene is left open where the match is weak. The size field is filled for only some rows; it gives once, few, many or a size class.

j_call v_call d_call clone_size cdr3_nt cdr3_aa
TRBJ1-5 TRBV19 NA NA TGTGCCAGCTCTAAGGAGGGGCCTCAGCCCCAGCATTTT CASSKEGPQPQHF
TRBJ2-1 TRBV6-1 NA NA TGTGCCAGCAGTGAATTGGCCCGCCCGAACTACAATGAGCAGTTCTTC CASSELARPNYNEQFF
TRBJ2-2 TRBV6-5 NA NA TGTGCCAGCAGCGATACAGGGACCGGGGAGCTGTTTTTT CASSDTGTGELFF
TRBJ2-7 TRBV6-2/TRBV6-3 TRBD1 NA TGTGCCAGCAGCAGACAGGGGAGTGAGCAGTACTTC CASSRQGSEQYF
TRBJ2-1 TRBV19 NA NA TGTGCCAGTAGCGCAACAGGTTACAATGAGCAGTTCTTC CASSATGYNEQFF
TRBJ2-7 TRBV4-1 NA few TGCGCCAGCAGCCAAGATGGAGACTTATCGGACGAGCAGTACTTC CASSQDGDLSDEQYF
TRBJ1-4 TRBV5-1 NA once TGCGCCAGCAGCCCAGGGGTAGCTAATGAAAAACTGTTTTTT CASSPGVANEKLFF
TRBJ1-4 TRBV5-1 TRBD1 NA TGCGCCAGCAGCTCCCCGGCTGGGACAGGGGGGGAAAAACTGTTTTTT CASSSPAGTGGEKLFF
TRBJ1-5 TRBV27 NA NA TGTGCCAGCAATGACCTCGGAGGGCCCCAGCATTTT CASNDLGGPQHF
TRBJ2-7 TRBV5-4 TRBD2 once TGTGCCAGCAGCTCCTCTAGCGGGATAGGCGAGCAGTACTTC CASSSSSGIGEQYF
TRBJ2-2 TRBV27 NA NA TGTGCCAGCAGTTTAGGCTGGGGAAGCGGCGGGGAGCTGTTTTTT CASSLGWGSGGELFF
TRBJ2-7 TRBV28 NA NA TGTGCCAGCAGTTTAACAGGCTACGAGCAGTACTTC CASSLTGYEQYF
TRBJ2-1 TRBV27 TRBD1 NA TGTGCCAGCAGGACTTCCGGGACAGGGGCCTACAATGAGCAGTTCTTC CASRTSGTGAYNEQFF
TRBJ2-3 TRBV14 NA NA TGTGCCAGCAGCCAATACACAGATACGCAGTATTTT CASSQYTDTQYF
TRBJ1-3 TRBV29-1 NA NA TGCAGCGTTGGCCAGGCTGGAAACACCATATATTTT CSVGQAGNTIYF
TRBJ2-7 TRBV2 TRBD2 NA TGTGCCAGTTATCTAGCGGGAGGGCCAGGAAACGAGCAGTACTTC CASYLAGGPGNEQYF
TRBJ2-1 TRBV24-1 NA once TGTGCCACCAGTGATAATACCGGGAGAATGTATGTGGATGAGCAGTTCTTC CATSDNTGRMYVDEQFF
TRBJ1-2 TRBV5-1 TRBD1 NA TGCGCCAGCGGGACAGGGGATTCTAACTATGGCTACACCTTC CASGTGDSNYGYTF
TRBJ2-1 TRBV10-2 TRBD1 NA TGCGCCAGCAGGGGACAGAATGAGCAGTTCTTC CASRGQNEQFF
TRBJ1-1 TRBV6-6 NA NA TGTGCCAGCAGTTATGGCGGGAACACTGAAGCTTTCTTT CASSYGGNTEAFF
TRBJ1-2 TRBV3-1/TRBV3-2 TRBD1 NA TGTGCCAGCAGCCTTCCGGGACAGGGCTCTAACTATGGCTACACCTTC CASSLPGQGSNYGYTF
TRBJ2-7 TRBV9 NA NA TGTGCCAGCAGCGTCGGCCCGGATCGCGGCGAGCAGTACTTC CASSVGPDRGEQYF
TRBJ2-1 TRBV5-4 TRBD1 NA TGTGCCAGCAGCTTGGTACGGACAGGGACCAATGAGCAGTTCTTC CASSLVRTGTNEQFF
TRBJ2-5 TRBV25-1 TRBD1 NA TGTGCCAGCAGTCTCCTGGGACAGCAAGAGACCCAGTACTTC CASSLLGQQETQYF
TRBJ2-3 TRBV10-3 TRBD2 NA TGTGCCATCAGTGATCGCGGGAGGGGACTGGGCACAGATACGCAGTATTTT CAISDRGRGLGTDTQYF
TRBJ2-7 TRBV9 NA NA TGTGCCAGCAGCCCACACTCCGGGAAGGGCGAGCAGTACTTC CASSPHSGKGEQYF
TRBJ2-3 TRBV7-6 TRBD2 NA TGTGCCAGCAGCGGGACTAGCGGAGCCACAGATACGCAGTATTTT CASSGTSGATDTQYF
TRBJ1-6 TRBV2 NA NA TGTGCCAGCAGTTTAGATTCACCCCTCCACTTT CASSLDSPLHF
TRBJ2-5 TRBV7-2 TRBD2 NA TGTGCCAGCAGCTCCGGACTAGCCGCTGGCCAAGAGACCCAGTACTTC CASSSGLAAGQETQYF
TRBJ2-7 TRBV7-2 TRBD1 once TGTGCCAGCAGCCCCCAGGGACAGGGGAACTACGAGCAGTACTTC CASSPQGQGNYEQYF
TRBJ2-3 TRBV4-1 TRBD2 NA TGCGCCAGCGGGTTCGGGACTAGCGGAGGAAGCACAGATACGCAGTATTTT CASGFGTSGGSTDTQYF